The clone carrying this T cell receptor beta chain showed up many times. Its antigen is unknown. These data originate in a study of tumor-infiltrating lymphocytes in glioblastoma multiforme. TCR beta libraries were built from RNA through three nested multiplex PCR rounds using modified ARM-PCR. TCRdb independently ran MiXCR on the multiplex PCR reads; one entry per CDR3 protein. Of about 32,000 distinct CDR3 sequences in the sample, 61% are singletons; the top ten hold approximately 35%. Germline trimming cut 5 bases from V and 9 bases from J; bases unmatched to any gene: 1. The CDR3 loop spans 12 amino acids. The V gene's germline CDR1 is MDHEN and CDR2 SYDVKM. Study results and limitations: TCR plus mutation findings rest on a single glioblastoma patient.

Sequencing was performed on brain tumor tissue. The sequence came from a male donor with glioblastoma. This rearrangement joins TRBV28 to TRBJ2-4; 10 positions agree with TRBD1. CDR3 amino acids: CASSGTGVIQYF. The CDR3 DNA reads as TGTGCCAGCAGTGGGACAGGGGTCATTCAGTACTTC.